This T cell receptor beta chain appears in the sequencing data of a study of blood T cells in healthy people across ages. Next came a second PCR, run for about 6 to 11 cycles, which used a sample-barcoded 5' primer along with a J-beta primer mix. TCRdb re-analysed the 5' RACE reads in MiXCR, keeping a single row per CDR3 protein. This table holds around 1,100,000 distinct CDR3 sequences, 35% to 40% found once. The sample consisted of blood. The TCR was taken from a man aged 18 to 35 in good health.

CDR3 protein: CASSSLYGRGINYNEQFF. CDR3 DNA sequence: TGTGCCAGCAGTTCCCTGTATGGGCGGGGGATAAACTACAATGAGCAGTTCTTC. The gene calls are TRBV12-3 or TRBV12-4 and TRBJ2-1; TRBD2 matches at 7 bases. The CDR3 is made up of 18 amino acids. Trimming at V came to 4 bases and at J to 3 bases, leaving 15 bases not matched to a gene.